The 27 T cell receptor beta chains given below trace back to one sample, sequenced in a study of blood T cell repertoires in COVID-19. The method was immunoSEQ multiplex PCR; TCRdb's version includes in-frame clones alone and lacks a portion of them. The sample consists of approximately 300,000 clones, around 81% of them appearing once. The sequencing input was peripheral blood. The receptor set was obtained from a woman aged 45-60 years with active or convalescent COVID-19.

CDR3 sequence: CASSRQQIQETQYF. CDR3 nucleotides: TGCGCCAGCAGCCGACAACAGATACAAGAGACCCAGTACTTC. The chain uses TRBV4-1 and TRBJ2-5; D gene ambiguous. V dropped 4 bases and J dropped 2 bases, with 11 bases sitting between them. This CDR3 is built from 14 residues. CDR1 and CDR2 from the germline V gene are MGHRA and YSYEKL.

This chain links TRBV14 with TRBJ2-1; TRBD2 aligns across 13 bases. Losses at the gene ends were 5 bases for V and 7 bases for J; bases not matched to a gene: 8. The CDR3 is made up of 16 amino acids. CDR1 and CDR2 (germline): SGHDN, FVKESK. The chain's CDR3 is CASSTWTSGSRNEQFF. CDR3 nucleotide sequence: TGTGCCAGCAGCACTTGGACTAGCGGGAGCAGGAATGAGCAGTTCTTC. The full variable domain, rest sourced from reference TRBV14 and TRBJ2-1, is EAGVTQFPSHSVIEKGQTVTLRCDPISGHDNLYWYRRVMGKEIKFLLHFVKESKQDESGMPNNRFLAERTGGTYSTLKVQPAELEDSGVYFCASSTWTSGSRNEQFFGPGTRLTVL.

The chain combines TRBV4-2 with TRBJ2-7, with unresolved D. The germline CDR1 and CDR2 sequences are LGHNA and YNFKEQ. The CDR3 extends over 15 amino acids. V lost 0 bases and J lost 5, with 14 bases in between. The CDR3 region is CASSQEQRPYHEQYF. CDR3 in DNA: TGTGCCAGCAGCCAAGAACAGAGACCCTACCACGAGCAGTACTTC.

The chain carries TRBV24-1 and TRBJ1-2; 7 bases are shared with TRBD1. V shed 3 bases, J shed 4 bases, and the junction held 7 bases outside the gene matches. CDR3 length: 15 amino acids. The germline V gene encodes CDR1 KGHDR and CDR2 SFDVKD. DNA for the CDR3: TGTGCCACCAGTGATCCTAGGACAGGAGGCTATGGCTACACCTTC. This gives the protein CATSDPRTGGYGYTF.

CDR3 sequence reads: CASSQDRGPGELFF. CDR3 in DNA: TGTGCCAGCAGTCAGGACAGGGGGCCCGGGGAGCTGTTTTTT. The chain is built from TRBV6-5 and TRBJ2-2; 11 nucleotides match TRBD1. CDR1 MNHEY and CDR2 SVGAGI come from the germline V gene. V lost 5 bases, J lost 6 bases, and 2 bases stayed unmatched. CDR3 length: 14 residues.

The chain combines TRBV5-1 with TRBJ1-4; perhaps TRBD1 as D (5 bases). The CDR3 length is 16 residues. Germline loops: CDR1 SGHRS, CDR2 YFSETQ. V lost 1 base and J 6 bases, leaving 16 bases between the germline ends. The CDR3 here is CASSLIWQGGDEKLFF. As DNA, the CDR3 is TGCGCCAGCAGCTTGATATGGCAGGGTGGAGATGAAAAACTGTTTTTT.

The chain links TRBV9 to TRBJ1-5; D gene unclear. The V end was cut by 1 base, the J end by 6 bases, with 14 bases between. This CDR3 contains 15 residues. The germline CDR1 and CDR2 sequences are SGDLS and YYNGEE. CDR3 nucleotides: TGTGCCAGCAGCGTAAGTGGGCAGGTTGGTCAGCCCCAGCATTTT. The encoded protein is CASSVSGQVGQPQHF.

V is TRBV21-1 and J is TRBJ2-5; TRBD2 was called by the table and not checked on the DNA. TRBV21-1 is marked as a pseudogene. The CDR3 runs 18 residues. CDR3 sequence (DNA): TGTGCCAGCAGCACGGGGAGACGGGAGGGAGCGGGGGTAGAGACCCAGTACTTC. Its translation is CASSTGRREGAGVETQYF.

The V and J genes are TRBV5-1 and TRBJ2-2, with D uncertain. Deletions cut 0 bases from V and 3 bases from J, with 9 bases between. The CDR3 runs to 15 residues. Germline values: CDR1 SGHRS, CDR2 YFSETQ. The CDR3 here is CASSLGPGYTGELFF. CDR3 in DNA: TGCGCCAGCAGCTTGGGGCCAGGCTACACCGGGGAGCTGTTTTTT.

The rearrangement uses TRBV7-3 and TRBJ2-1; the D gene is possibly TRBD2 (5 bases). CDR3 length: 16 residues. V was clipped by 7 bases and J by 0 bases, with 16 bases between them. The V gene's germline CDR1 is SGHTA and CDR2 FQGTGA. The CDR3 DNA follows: TGTGCCAGCACCAATCGGGGTCCGAGCTCCTACAATGAGCAGTTCTTC. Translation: CASTNRGPSSYNEQFF.

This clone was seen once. CDR3 sequence: CASSIFSQGNYGYTF. The CDR3 DNA is TGTGCCAGCAGTATATTCTCGCAGGGAAACTATGGCTACACCTTC. The V call is TRBV6-5, the J call TRBJ1-2; tentative D call: TRBD1 (5 bases). V was shortened by 5 bases and J by 2 bases, with 15 bases between the two germline ends. Germline assignment: CDR1 MNHEY and CDR2 SVGAGI. This CDR3 comprises 15 residues.

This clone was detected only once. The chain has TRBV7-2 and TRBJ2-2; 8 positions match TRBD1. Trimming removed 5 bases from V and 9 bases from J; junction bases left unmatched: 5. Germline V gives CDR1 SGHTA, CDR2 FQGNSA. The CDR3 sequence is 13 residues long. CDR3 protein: CASSPRTGWELFF. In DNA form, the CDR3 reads TGTGCCAGCAGCCCCCGGACAGGGTGGGAGCTGTTTTTT.

The CDR3 nucleotides are TGTGCCAGCAGCCTAGACGACGGATACGAGCAGTACTTC. Protein product: CASSLDDGYEQYF. The genes are TRBV5-6 and TRBJ2-7; D remains ambiguous. Germline lookup yields CDR1 SGHDT and CDR2 YYEEEE. Trimming pared 4 bases from V and 4 bases from J, leaving 12 bases between. The CDR3 is 13 residues long.

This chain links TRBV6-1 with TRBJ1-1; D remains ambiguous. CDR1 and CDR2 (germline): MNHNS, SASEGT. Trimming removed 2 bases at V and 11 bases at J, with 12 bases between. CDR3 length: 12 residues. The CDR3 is CASSELGPLAFF. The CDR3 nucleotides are TGTGCCAGCAGTGAATTGGGCCCGTTGGCTTTCTTT.

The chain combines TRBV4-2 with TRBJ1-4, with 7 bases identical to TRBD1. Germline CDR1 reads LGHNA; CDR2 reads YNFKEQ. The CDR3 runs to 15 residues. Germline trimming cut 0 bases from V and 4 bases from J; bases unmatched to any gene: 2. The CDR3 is CASSQDQGGNEKLFF. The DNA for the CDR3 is TGTGCCAGCAGCCAAGATCAGGGGGGTAATGAAAAACTGTTTTTT.

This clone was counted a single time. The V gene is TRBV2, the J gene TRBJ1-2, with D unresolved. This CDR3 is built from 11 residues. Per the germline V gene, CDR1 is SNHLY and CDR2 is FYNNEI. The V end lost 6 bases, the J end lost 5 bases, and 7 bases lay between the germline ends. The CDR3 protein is CASSLRYGYTF. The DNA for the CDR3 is TGTGCCAGCAGCCTTAGATATGGCTACACCTTC.

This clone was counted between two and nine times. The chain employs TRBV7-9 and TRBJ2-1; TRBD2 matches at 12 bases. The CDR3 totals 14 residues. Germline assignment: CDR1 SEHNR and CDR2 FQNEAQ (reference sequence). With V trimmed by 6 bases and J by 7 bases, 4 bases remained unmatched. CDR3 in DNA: TGTGCCAGCAGTAAAACTAGCGGGAGGAATGAGCAGTTCTTC. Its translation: CASSKTSGRNEQFF.

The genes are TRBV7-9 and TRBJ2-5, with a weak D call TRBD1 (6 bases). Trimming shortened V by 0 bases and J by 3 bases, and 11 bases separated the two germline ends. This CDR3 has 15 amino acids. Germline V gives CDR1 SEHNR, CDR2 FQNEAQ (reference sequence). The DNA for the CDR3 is TGTGCCAGCAGCTTAGCGGTACAGGGTAAAGAGACCCAGTACTTC. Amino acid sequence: CASSLAVQGKETQYF.

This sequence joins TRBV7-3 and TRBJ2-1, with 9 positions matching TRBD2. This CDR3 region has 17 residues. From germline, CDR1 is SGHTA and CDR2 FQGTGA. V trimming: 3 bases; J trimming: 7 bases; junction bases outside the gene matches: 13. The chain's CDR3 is CASSFLGGRAKENEQFF. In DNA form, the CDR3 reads TGTGCCAGCAGCTTTCTCGGCGGGAGGGCCAAGGAGAATGAGCAGTTCTTC.

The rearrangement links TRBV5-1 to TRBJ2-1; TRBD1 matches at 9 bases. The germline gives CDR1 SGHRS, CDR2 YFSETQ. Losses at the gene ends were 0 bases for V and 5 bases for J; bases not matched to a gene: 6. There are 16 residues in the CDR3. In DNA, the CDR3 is TGCGCCAGCAGCTTGGGAGCGACAGGGGGTCACAATGAGCAGTTCTTC. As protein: CASSLGATGGHNEQFF.

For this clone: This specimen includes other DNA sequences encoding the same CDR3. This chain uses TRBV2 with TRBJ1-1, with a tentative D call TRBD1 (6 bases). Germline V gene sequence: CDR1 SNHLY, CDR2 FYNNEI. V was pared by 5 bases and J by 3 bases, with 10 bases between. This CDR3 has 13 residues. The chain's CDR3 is CASSLQGYTEAFF. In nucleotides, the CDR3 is TGTGCCAGCAGTCTTCAGGGGTACACTGAAGCTTTCTTT.

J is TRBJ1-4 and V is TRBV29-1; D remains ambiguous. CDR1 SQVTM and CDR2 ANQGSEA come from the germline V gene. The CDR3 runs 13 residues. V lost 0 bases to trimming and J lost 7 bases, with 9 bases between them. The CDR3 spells CSVEDETGEKLFF. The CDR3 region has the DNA TGCAGCGTTGAAGATGAGACGGGTGAAAAACTGTTTTTT.

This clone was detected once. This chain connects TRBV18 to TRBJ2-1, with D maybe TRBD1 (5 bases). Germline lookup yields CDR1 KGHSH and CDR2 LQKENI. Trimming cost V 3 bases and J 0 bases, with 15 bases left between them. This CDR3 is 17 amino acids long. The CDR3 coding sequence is TGTGCCAGCTCACCTCCCACAGGTTCGAGCTCCTACAATGAGCAGTTCTTC. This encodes CASSPPTGSSSYNEQFF.

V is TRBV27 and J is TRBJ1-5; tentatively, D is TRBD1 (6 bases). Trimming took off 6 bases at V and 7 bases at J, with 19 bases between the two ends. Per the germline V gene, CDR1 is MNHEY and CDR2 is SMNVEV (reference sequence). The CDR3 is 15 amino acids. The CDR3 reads CASSPMGPGVQPQHF. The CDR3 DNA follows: TGTGCCAGCAGCCCGATGGGTCCAGGGGTGCAGCCCCAGCATTTT.

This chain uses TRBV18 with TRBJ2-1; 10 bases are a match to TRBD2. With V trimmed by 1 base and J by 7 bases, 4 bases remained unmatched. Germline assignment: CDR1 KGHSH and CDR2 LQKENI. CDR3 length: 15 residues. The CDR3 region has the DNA TGTGCCAGCTCACCACTAGCGGGAGGTCGGAATGAGCAGTTCTTC. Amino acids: CASSPLAGGRNEQFF.

This CDR3 is CASAGTSYNEQFF. The CDR3 nucleotides read TGTGCCAGTGCGGGCACATCCTACAATGAGCAGTTCTTC. This sequence joins TRBV7-9 and TRBJ2-1, with D possibly being TRBD2 (5 bases). V was clipped by 9 bases and J by 1 base, with 10 bases between them. Germline loops: CDR1 SEHNR, CDR2 FQNEAQ (reference sequence). The CDR3 contains 13 residues.

The chain's CDR3 is CASSLSLFQGGETQYF. The CDR3 nucleotides are TGTGCCAGCAGCTTGTCTCTCTTCCAGGGGGGAGAGACCCAGTACTTC. J is TRBJ2-5 and V is TRBV5-5, with a tentative D call TRBD1 (7 bases). CDR1 and CDR2 from the germline V gene are SGHKS and YYEKEE (reference sequence). The CDR3 length is 16 residues. Trimming shortened V by 1 base and J by 4 bases, and 17 bases separated the two germline ends.